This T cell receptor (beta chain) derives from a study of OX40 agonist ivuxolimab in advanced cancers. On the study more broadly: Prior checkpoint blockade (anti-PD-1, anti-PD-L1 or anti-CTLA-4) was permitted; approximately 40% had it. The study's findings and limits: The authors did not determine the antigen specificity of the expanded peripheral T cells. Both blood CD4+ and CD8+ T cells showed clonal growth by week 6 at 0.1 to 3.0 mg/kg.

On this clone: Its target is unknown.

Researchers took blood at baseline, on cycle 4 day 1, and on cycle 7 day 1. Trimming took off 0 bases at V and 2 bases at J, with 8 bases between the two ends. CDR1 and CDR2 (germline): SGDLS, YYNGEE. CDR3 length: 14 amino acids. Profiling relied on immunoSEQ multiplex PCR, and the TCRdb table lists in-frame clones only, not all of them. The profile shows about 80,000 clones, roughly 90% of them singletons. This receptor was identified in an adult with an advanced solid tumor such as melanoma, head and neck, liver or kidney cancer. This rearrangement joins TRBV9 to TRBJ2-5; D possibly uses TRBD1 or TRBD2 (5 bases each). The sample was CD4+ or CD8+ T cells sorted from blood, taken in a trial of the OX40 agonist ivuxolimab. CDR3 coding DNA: TGTGCCAGCAGCGTAGCGGGGCAGCAAGAGACCCAGTACTTC. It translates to CASSVAGQQETQYF.